The 20 T cell receptor beta chains below were found in one sample sequenced in a study of T cells in Graves' hyperthyroidism and ophthalmopathy. Amplified TCR beta CDR3 regions came from RNA transcripts. An initial round of RT-PCR targeting the TCR CDR3 relied on the HTBI primer set. TCRdb processed the multiplex PCR reads anew with MiXCR; each CDR3 protein has one entry. The table lists about 530,000 distinct CDR3 sequences, 17% of them singletons. Sequencing was carried out using blood. Every receptor here comes from a woman aged 18-30 years with Graves' ophthalmopathy.

The table lists this clonotype with many counts. V usage is TRBV3-1 and J usage is TRBJ1-1, with D unresolved. Looked up from germline, CDR1 is LGHDT and CDR2 is YNNKEL (reference sequence). Trimming stripped 4 bases from V and 4 bases from J, with 19 bases between. The CDR3 extends over 16 amino acids. CDR3 residues: CASSPWEGLSVTEAFF. In DNA, the CDR3 is TGTGCCAGCAGCCCATGGGAAGGACTGTCGGTCACTGAAGCTTTCTTT.

The V and J genes are TRBV4-2 and TRBJ1-5, with D tentatively TRBD1 (6 bases). V was trimmed by 5 bases and J by 5 bases, leaving 16 bases between them. Germline V CDR1 and CDR2: LGHNA, YNFKEQ. The CDR3 covers 15 residues. In DNA form, the CDR3 reads TGTGCCAGCAGCGACCGGACAGCTAGGGATCAGCCCCAGCATTTT. Translating gives CASSDRTARDQPQHF.

This clonotype was observed a few times. The genes are TRBV7-6 and TRBJ2-3; 8 bases map to TRBD2. Germline loops: CDR1 SGHVS, CDR2 FNYEAQ. J gave up 0 bases and V 5 bases, and 10 bases lay outside the gene matches. The CDR3 sequence is 17 residues long. The CDR3 here is CASSRRGTSGSTDTQYF. CDR3 DNA: TGTGCCAGCAGCCGTAGAGGAACTAGCGGAAGCACAGATACGCAGTATTTT.

This clonotype came up many times. This chain joins TRBV28 and TRBJ2-5; 13 positions match TRBD2. With 5 bases clipped from V and 5 bases from J, the junction kept 11 bases outside the gene matches. This CDR3 is built from 17 residues. Germline lookup yields CDR1 MDHEN and CDR2 SYDVKM. CDR3 protein: CASSTRTSGSGQETQYF. DNA of the CDR3: TGTGCCAGCAGTACCAGGACTAGCGGGAGCGGCCAGGAGACCCAGTACTTC.

This clonotype was seen only a few times. This sequence joins TRBV7-3 and TRBJ2-4, with a tentative D call TRBD1 (5 bases). CDR3 length: 16 amino acids. CDR1 is SGHTA and CDR2 is FQGTGA in the germline V gene. Trimming left V 5 bases short and J 0 bases short, with 14 bases between. CDR3 residues: CASSPRQKVAKNIQYF. CDR3 coding DNA: TGTGCCAGCAGCCCCCGACAGAAAGTAGCCAAAAACATTCAGTACTTC.

Ten or more counts support this clonotype. This chain connects TRBV13 to TRBJ2-1; 11 nucleotides line up with TRBD1. CDR3 length: 16 residues. Trimming cost V 5 bases and J 5 bases; bases outside gene matches: 8. Per the germline V gene, CDR1 is PRHDT and CDR2 is FYEKMQ (reference sequence). Here the CDR3 DNA reads TGTGCCAGCAGCCCAAGGGACAGGGGGGTTCACAATGAGCAGTTCTTC. It codes for CASSPRDRGVHNEQFF.

The chain couples TRBV5-1 to TRBJ2-2; D is perhaps TRBD2 (6 bases). Germline lookup yields CDR1 SGHRS and CDR2 YFSETQ. The length of the CDR3 is 16 residues. Trimming stripped 0 bases from V and 1 base from J, with 10 bases between. The CDR3 nucleotides are TGCGCCAGCAGCTTGGGCCGGGACTGGAACACCGGGGAGCTGTTTTTT. As protein: CASSLGRDWNTGELFF.

The sample holds many counts of this clonotype. This rearrangement joins TRBV20-1 to TRBJ2-5, with 15 bases identical to TRBD2. This CDR3 region has 14 residues. Germline CDR1 and CDR2: DFQATT and SNEGSKA (reference sequence). Losses at the gene ends were 8 bases for V and 5 bases for J; bases not matched to a gene: 6. The CDR3 DNA sequence: TGCAGTATTGGACTAGCGGGAGGGGGGGAGACCCAGTACTTC. Protein sequence: CSIGLAGGGETQYF.

The chain carries TRBV19 and TRBJ2-1; TRBD1 agrees at 10 bases. The CDR3 extends over 14 amino acids. Unmatched junction bases numbered 6, after V lost 4 bases and J lost 9 bases. Germline assignment: CDR1 LNHDA and CDR2 SQIVND (reference sequence). CDR3 sequence (DNA): TGTGCCAGTAGTACCGACAGGGGGCGGGTTGAGCAGTTCTTC. Its translation is CASSTDRGRVEQFF.

The rearrangement uses TRBV19 and TRBJ2-2, with D uncertain. There are 15 residues in the CDR3. The germline V gene has CDR1 LNHDA and CDR2 SQIVND (reference sequence). V was clipped by 5 bases and J by 1 base, with 11 bases between them. CDR3 in DNA: TGTGCCAGTAGTGCCGTGGGCGGGAACACCGGGGAGCTGTTTTTT. Translation gives CASSAVGGNTGELFF. Full variable domain (missing parts from reference TRBV19 and TRBJ2-2): DGGITQSPKYLFRKEGQNVTLSCEQNLNHDAMYWYRQDPGQGLRLIYYSQIVNDFQKGDIAEGYSVSREKKESFPLTVTSAQKNPTAFYLCASSAVGGNTGELFFGEGSRLTVL.

As for this clonotype: A much larger clone lies one base from this, so it may be a read error. The chain carries TRBV7-3 and TRBJ2-1; 10 nucleotides match TRBD2. V trimming: 4 bases; J trimming: 6 bases; junction bases outside the gene matches: 3. This CDR3 has 14 residues. CDR1 is SGHTA and CDR2 is FQGTGA in the germline V gene. The CDR3 reads CASSSGTSVNEQFF. Here the CDR3 DNA reads TGTGCCAGCAGCTCCGGGACTAGCGTCAATGAGCAGTTCTTC.

Ten or more counts support this clonotype. The V and J genes are TRBV11-2 and TRBJ2-7; D is possibly TRBD2 (6 bases). The CDR3 length is 15 residues. Germline CDR1 reads SGHAT; CDR2 reads FQNNGV. Between the trimmed V and J ends, which lost 5 bases and 0 bases, there was a span of 14 bases. CDR3 sequence: CASSRGAGYSYEQYF. The CDR3 coding sequence is TGTGCCAGCAGCCGCGGGGCGGGGTACTCCTACGAGCAGTACTTC.

This chain joins TRBV24-1 and TRBJ1-5; D unresolved. V lost 5 bases, J lost 0 bases, and 7 bases lay in between. Germline-derived CDR1 and CDR2 are KGHDR and SFDVKD. The CDR3 runs 14 residues. CDR3 in DNA: TGTGCCACCAGTGGTATTGATAGCAATCAGCCCCAGCATTTT. It codes for CATSGIDSNQPQHF.

In this sample, this clonotype turned up a few times. The rearrangement joins TRBV30 to TRBJ2-3; possible D gene TRBD1, 5 bases. The CDR3 contains 12 residues. Germline V gene data show CDR1 as GTSNPN and CDR2 as SVGIG (reference sequence). V gave up 8 bases and J gave up 1 base, with 10 bases separating them. CDR3 amino acids: CARGWGTDTQYF. CDR3 nucleotide sequence: TGTGCCAGGGGATGGGGCACAGATACGCAGTATTTT.

This clonotype occurred many times. The rearrangement links TRBV7-8 to TRBJ1-1, with 7 bases identical to TRBD1. Germline values: CDR1 SGHVS, CDR2 FQNEAQ. This CDR3 contains 16 residues. Losses at the gene ends were 5 bases for V and 7 bases for J; bases not matched to a gene: 16. Here the CDR3 DNA reads TGTGCCAGCAGCGCCACCAGAGGGACAGTCTTCAATGAAGCTTTCTTT. Its protein product is CASSATRGTVFNEAFF.

At least ten counts were recorded for this clonotype. The chain joins TRBV29-1 to TRBJ2-5; D is possibly TRBD1 (5 bases). The germline gives CDR1 SQVTM, CDR2 ANQGSEA. There are 13 residues in the CDR3. The V end was cut by 3 bases, the J end by 2 bases, with 10 bases between. The CDR3 is CSVDRARQETQYF. Here the CDR3 DNA reads TGCAGCGTTGACAGGGCCCGACAAGAGACCCAGTACTTC.

Remarks on this clonotype: A much larger clone lies a single base off, so this may be a read error. The rearrangement joins TRBV5-1 to TRBJ2-2; D perhaps matches TRBD2 (7 bases). Germline lookup yields CDR1 SGHRS and CDR2 YFSETQ. V shed 4 bases and J shed 4 bases, with 14 bases lying between them. The CDR3 runs to 15 residues. The DNA of the CDR3 is TGCGCCAGCAGCACCGGGGGGCAGGGCACCGGGGAGCTGTTTTTT. Translated: CASSTGGQGTGELFF.

This clonotype appeared a few times. The gene calls are TRBV29-1 and TRBJ2-2, with D possibly matching TRBD1 (6 bases). The length of the CDR3 is 12 residues. The germline CDR1 and CDR2 sequences are SQVTM and ANQGSEA. The V and J ends lost 7 bases and 4 bases respectively, with 10 bases between them. The CDR3 loop reads CSAQGSTGELFF. For the CDR3, the DNA is TGCAGCGCACAGGGTAGCACCGGGGAGCTGTTTTTT.

This clonotype was picked up a small number of times. This may arise from a read error, as a much more abundant clone is one base away. V usage is TRBV2 and J usage is TRBJ1-1, with D unresolved. Germline CDR1 is SNHLY and CDR2 is FYNNEI. There are 13 residues in the CDR3. The germline V and J ends were trimmed by 6 bases and 0 bases, with 8 bases remaining between them. For the CDR3, the DNA is TGTGCCAGCAGGTTGGGCGTGAACACTGAAGCTTTCTTT. It specifies CASRLGVNTEAFF. Combining the CDR3 with reference TRBV2 and TRBJ1-1 gives the whole variable domain EPEVTQTPSHQVTQMGQEVILRCVPISNHLYFYWYRQILGQKVEFLVSFYNNEISEKSEIFDDQFSVERPDGSNFTLKIRSTKLEDSAMYFCASRLGVNTEAFFGQGTRLTVV.

This clonotype has more than one count but fewer than ten. The chain carries TRBV20-1 and TRBJ2-1; tentatively, D is TRBD1 or TRBD2 (5 bases each). The CDR3 has 17 amino acids. V dropped 3 bases and J dropped 6 bases, with 24 bases sitting between them. Germline V gene lookup returns CDR1 DFQATT and CDR2 SNEGSKA (reference sequence). The CDR3 nucleotides are TGCAGTGCTAGTTTCCCCCGGGACCCCTCGGGGAGCAATGAGCAGTTCTTC. Protein product: CSASFPRDPSGSNEQFF.